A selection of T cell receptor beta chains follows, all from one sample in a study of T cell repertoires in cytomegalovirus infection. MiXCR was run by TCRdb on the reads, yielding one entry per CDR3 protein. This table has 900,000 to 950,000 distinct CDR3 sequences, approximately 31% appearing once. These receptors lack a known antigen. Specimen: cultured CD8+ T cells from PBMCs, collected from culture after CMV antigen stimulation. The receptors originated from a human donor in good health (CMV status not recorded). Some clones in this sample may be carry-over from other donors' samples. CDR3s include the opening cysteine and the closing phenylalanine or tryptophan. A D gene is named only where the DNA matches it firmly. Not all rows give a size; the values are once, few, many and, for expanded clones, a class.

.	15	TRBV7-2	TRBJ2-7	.	CASSLSWTETYEQYF	TGTGCCAGCAGCTTATCTTGGACAGAAACCTACGAGCAGTACTTC
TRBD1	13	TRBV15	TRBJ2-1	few	CATSSDRGDEQFF	TGTGCCACCAGCAGCGACAGGGGCGATGAGCAGTTCTTC
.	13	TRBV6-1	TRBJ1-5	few	CASSDADNQPQHF	TGTGCCAGCAGTGACGCGGATAATCAGCCCCAGCATTTT
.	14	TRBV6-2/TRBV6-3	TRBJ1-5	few	CASSLTGLYQPQHF	TGTGCCAGCAGTTTAACAGGGTTGTATCAGCCCCAGCATTTT
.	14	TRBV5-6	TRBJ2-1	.	CASSLGWDYNEQFF	TGTGCCAGCAGCTTAGGATGGGACTACAATGAGCAGTTCTTC
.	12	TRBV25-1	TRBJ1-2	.	CASSGGRNGYTF	TGTGCCAGCAGTGGGGGGCGGAATGGCTACACCTTC
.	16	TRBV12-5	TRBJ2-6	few	CASGLITGTGANVLTF	TGTGCTAGTGGTTTGATTACAGGAACCGGGGCCAACGTCCTGACTTTC
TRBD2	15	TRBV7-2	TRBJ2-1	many	CASSPAGGSYNEQFF	TGTGCCAGCAGCCCAGCGGGGGGTTCCTACAATGAGCAGTTCTTC
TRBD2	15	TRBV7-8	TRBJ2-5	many	CASREGTSGQETQYF	TGTGCCAGCAGGGAAGGGACTAGCGGACAAGAGACCCAGTACTTC
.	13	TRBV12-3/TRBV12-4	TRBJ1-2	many	CASSLSPGSGYTF	TGTGCCAGCAGTTTAAGCCCAGGCTCCGGCTACACCTTC
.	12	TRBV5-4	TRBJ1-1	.	CASSQLGAEAFF	TGTGCCAGCAGCCAATTAGGGGCTGAAGCTTTCTTT
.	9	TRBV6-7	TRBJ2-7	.	CASRQGGNF	TGTGCCAGCAGACAGGGCGGGAACTTC
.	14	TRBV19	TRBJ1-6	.	CASSIRQPEAYLHF	TGTGCCAGTAGTATACGACAGCCGGAGGCCTATCTCCACTTT
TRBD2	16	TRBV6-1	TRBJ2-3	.	CASPLSSGGTTDTQYF	TGTGCCAGTCCCCTTTCTAGCGGGGGGACCACAGATACGCAGTATTTT
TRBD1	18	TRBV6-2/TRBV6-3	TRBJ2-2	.	CASSYSSGGRGFTGELFF	TGTGCCAGCAGTTACAGTTCAGGGGGTCGAGGGTTCACCGGGGAGCTGTTTTTT
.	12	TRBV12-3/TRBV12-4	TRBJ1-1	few	CASSHTATEAFF	TGTGCCAGCAGTCATACAGCGACTGAAGCTTTCTTT
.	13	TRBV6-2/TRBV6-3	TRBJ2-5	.	CASSYPPQRTQYF	TGTGCCAGCAGTTACCCCCCTCAGAGGACCCAGTACTTC
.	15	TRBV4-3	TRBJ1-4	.	CASSQDVGTTKKLFF	TGCGCCAGCAGCCAAGATGTGGGGACTACTAAAAAACTGTTTTTT
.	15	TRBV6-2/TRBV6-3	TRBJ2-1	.	CASAPPGTPYNEQFF	TGTGCCAGCGCCCCCCCGGGGACACCGTACAATGAGCAGTTCTTC
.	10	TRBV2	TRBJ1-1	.	CASGGKGAFF	TGTGCCAGCGGGGGGAAAGGAGCTTTCTTT
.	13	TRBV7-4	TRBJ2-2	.	CASSLEGFGELFF	TGTGCCAGCAGCTTAGAAGGCTTCGGGGAGCTGTTTTTT
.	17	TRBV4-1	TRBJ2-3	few	CASSGRLGTYTADTQYF	TGCGCCAGCAGCGGACGATTAGGGACGTACACCGCAGATACGCAGTATTTT
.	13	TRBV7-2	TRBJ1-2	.	CASSFSVADGYTF	TGTGCCAGCAGCTTCTCGGTAGCGGATGGCTACACCTTC
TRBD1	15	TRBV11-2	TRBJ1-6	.	CASSRQGFLGSPLHF	TGTGCCAGCAGTCGACAGGGTTTTTTGGGTTCACCCCTCCACTTT
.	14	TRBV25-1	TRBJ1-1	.	CASSEEGRATEAFF	TGTGCCAGCAGTGAAGAAGGTAGGGCCACTGAAGCTTTCTTT
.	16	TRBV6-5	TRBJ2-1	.	CASRPSRGPAYNEQFF	TGTGCCAGCAGACCCTCGCGGGGGCCCGCATACAATGAGCAGTTCTTC
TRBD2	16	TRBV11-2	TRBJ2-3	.	CASSLAPSGGSDTQYF	TGTGCCAGCAGCTTGGCTCCTAGCGGGGGGTCAGATACGCAGTATTTT
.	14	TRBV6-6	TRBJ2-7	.	CASSDGGLVDEQYF	TGTGCCAGCAGTGATGGGGGACTCGTCGACGAGCAGTACTTC
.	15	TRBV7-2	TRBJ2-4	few	CASSFLGLAKNIQYF	TGTGCCAGCAGCTTTCTTGGGTTAGCCAAAAACATTCAGTACTTC
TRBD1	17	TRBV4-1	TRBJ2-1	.	CASSPSGGTGNRNEQFF	TGTGCCAGCAGCCCCTCCGGGGGGACAGGGAATAGGAATGAGCAGTTCTTC
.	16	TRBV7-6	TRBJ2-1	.	CASSQDGLSYYNEQFF	TGTGCCAGCAGCCAGGACGGACTCTCCTACTACAATGAGCAGTTCTTC
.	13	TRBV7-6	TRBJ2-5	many	CASSLVEGETQYF	TGTGCCAGCAGCTTAGTAGAGGGAGAGACCCAGTACTTC
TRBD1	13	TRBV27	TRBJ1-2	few	CASSFLDRAGYTF	TGTGCCAGCAGTTTTCTCGACAGGGCTGGCTACACCTTC
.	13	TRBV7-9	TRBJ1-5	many	CASSPGPLKPQHF	TGTGCCAGCAGCCCCGGGCCCTTGAAACCCCAGCATTTT
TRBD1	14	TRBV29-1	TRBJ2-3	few	CSVTGTARTDTQYF	TGCAGCGTGACAGGGACAGCCCGCACAGATACGCAGTATTTT
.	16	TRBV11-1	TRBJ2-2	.	CANSPRLGLGTGELFF	TGTGCCAACAGCCCCCGCCTTGGTCTGGGCACCGGGGAGCTGTTTTTT
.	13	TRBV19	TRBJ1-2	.	CASRKEINYGYTF	TGTGCCAGTAGAAAGGAGATAAACTATGGCTACACCTTC
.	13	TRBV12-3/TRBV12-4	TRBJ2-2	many	CASSLRGPGELFF	TGTGCCAGCAGCCTCAGGGGACCCGGGGAGCTGTTTTTT
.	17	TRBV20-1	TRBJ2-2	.	CSARGVRSDQGPRELFF	TGCAGTGCTAGAGGTGTTCGGTCGGACCAAGGGCCCCGGGAGCTGTTTTTT
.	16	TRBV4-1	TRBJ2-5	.	CASRTRLTGLQETQYF	TGCGCCAGCAGAACAAGATTAACGGGGCTGCAAGAGACCCAGTACTTC
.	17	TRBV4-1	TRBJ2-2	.	CASSHLTGLASTGELFF	TGCGCCAGCAGCCACCTGACAGGTCTGGCTAGCACCGGGGAGCTGTTTTTT
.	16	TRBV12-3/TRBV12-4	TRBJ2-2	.	CASRTIGARDTGELFF	TGTGCCAGCCGGACCATAGGCGCGCGGGACACCGGGGAGCTGTTTTTT
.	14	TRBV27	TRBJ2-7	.	CASSPDSTSYEQYF	TGTGCCAGCAGTCCGGACAGTACCTCCTACGAGCAGTACTTC
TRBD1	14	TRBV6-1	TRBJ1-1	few	CASIIWTGSTEAFF	TGTGCCAGCATTATCTGGACAGGGAGCACTGAAGCTTTCTTT
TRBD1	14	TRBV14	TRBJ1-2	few	CASSPRQGFYGYTF	TGTGCCAGCAGCCCCAGACAGGGTTTCTATGGCTACACCTTC
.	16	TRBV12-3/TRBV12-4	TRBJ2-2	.	CASSFFVGANTGELFF	TGTGCCAGCAGTTTTTTCGTCGGGGCGAACACCGGGGAGCTGTTTTTT
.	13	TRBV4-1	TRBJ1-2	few	CASSQDWGKGYTF	TGCGCCAGCAGCCAAGATTGGGGGAAAGGCTACACCTTC
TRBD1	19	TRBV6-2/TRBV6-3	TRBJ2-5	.	CASSYSRTGQLGHQETQYF	TGTGCCAGCAGTTACTCTAGGACAGGGCAGCTAGGCCACCAAGAGACCCAGTACTTC
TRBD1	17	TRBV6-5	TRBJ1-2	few	CASSAYSGAGGNYGYTF	TGTGCCAGCAGTGCATATTCTGGGGCAGGGGGGAACTATGGCTATACCTTC
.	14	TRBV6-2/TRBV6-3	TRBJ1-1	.	CASSRGLMNTEAFF	TGTGCCAGCAGTAGGGGACTCATGAACACTGAAGCTTTCTTT
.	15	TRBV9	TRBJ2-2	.	CASSVEGSQGGELFF	TGTGCCAGCAGCGTAGAAGGGTCCCAAGGCGGGGAGCTGTTTTTT
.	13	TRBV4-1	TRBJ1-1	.	CASSQGEGGKAFF	TGCGCCAGCAGCCAAGGAGAGGGGGGAAAAGCTTTCTTT